Below, 14 T cell receptor beta chains from the same sample are listed, as sequenced in a study of human T cells and chemical hapten exposure (dated by TCRdb to about 2021). Libraries were prepared through RACE. Data came from a NextSeq 500. The raw public data were reprocessed by TCRdb itself: fastp quality trimming at Q25, MiXCR clonotype calling, in-frame beta chains only. Rows matching on CDR3 protein sequence are summarized as one entry with the most common DNA and genes. A total of 84,000 or so distinct CDR3 sequences appear in this sample, roughly 10% of them only once. Less than 2.5% of the sample belongs to the ten largest clones. Interpreted using the paper, the time point label stands for: patch test 1, 2 weeks after DPC sensitization. What this sample's treatment or condition label stands for: therapeutic diphenylcyclopropenone sensitization with weekly scalp DPC. Sequencing used whole blood, obtained in connection with sensitization to the hapten diphenylcyclopropenone (DPC). Receptors were obtained from a man aged 40-50 years with alopecia areata. Some clones in this sample may be carry-over from other donors' samples.

The V call is TRBV21-1, the J call TRBJ2-1; TRBD1 is the table's D call, not checked against the DNA. TRBV21-1 is a recognized pseudogene. This CDR3 is 15 amino acids long. The CDR3 coding sequence is TGTGCCAGCAGCATCCTGGGACAGGGCTACAATGAGCAGTTCTTC. Translation: CASSILGQGYNEQFF.

This clonotype was observed a few times. The CDR3: CSVGAGTAYRIEAFF. CDR3 sequence (DNA): TGCAGCGTTGGGGCCGGGACAGCTTACAGGATTGAAGCTTTCTTT. The chain couples TRBV29-1 to TRBJ1-1; 7 bases match TRBD1. Per the germline V gene, CDR1 is SQVTM and CDR2 is ANQGSEA. The junction had 15 bases not matched to a gene; V was cut back by 4 bases and J by 7 bases. CDR3 length: 15 amino acids.

This clonotype has more than one count but fewer than ten. This chain joins TRBV12-3 or TRBV12-4 and TRBJ1-5; D might be TRBD1 (5 bases). V was cut by 8 bases and J by 2 bases, with 10 bases left in between. This CDR3 contains 13 residues. The CDR3 DNA sequence: TGTGCCAGCGAAGGGGTGGGCAATCAGCCCCAGCATTTT. It yields the protein CASEGVGNQPQHF.

This clonotype was detected ten times or more. The rearrangement links TRBV12-3 or TRBV12-4 to TRBJ1-2; 7 bases are shared with TRBD1. The trim removed 4 bases at V and 4 bases at J, leaving 9 bases unmatched. There are 15 residues in the CDR3. CDR3 coding DNA: TGTGCCAGCAGTTCCTATACAGGGGTGAGCTATGGCTACACCTTC. Residues: CASSSYTGVSYGYTF.

This clonotype was seen a handful of times. The chain couples TRBV18 to TRBJ2-7; no firm D call. The CDR3 runs 13 residues. Germline CDR1 is KGHSH and CDR2 is LQKENI. V lost 5 bases, J lost 1 base, and 9 bases lay in between. Written as DNA, the CDR3 is TGTGCCAGCTCAGAGTCTCAATCCTACGAGCAGTACGTC. Translation gives CASSESQSYEQYV.

The table lists this clonotype with a few counts. The genes are TRBV9 and TRBJ2-3; TRBD2 might be the D (6 bases). The CDR3 totals 14 residues. V was shortened by 5 bases and J by 6 bases, with 16 bases between the two germline ends. Germline V CDR1 and CDR2: SGDLS, YYNGEE. The CDR3 DNA is TGTGCCAGCAGTGACGGGAGAAAAGCGGATACGCAGTATTTT. This codes for CASSDGRKADTQYF.

This clonotype turned up a few times. V gene TRBV7-6 combines with J gene TRBJ1-1, with D maybe TRBD1 (5 bases). CDR1 SGHVS and CDR2 FNYEAQ come from the germline V gene. This CDR3 comprises 13 residues. V lost 5 bases, J lost 5 bases, and 12 bases lay in between. CDR3 amino acids: CASSVQGGTEAFF. DNA of the CDR3: TGTGCCAGCAGCGTGCAGGGTGGGACTGAAGCTTTCTTT.

V usage is TRBV29-1 and J usage is TRBJ2-1, with TRBD1 identical over 10 bases. V shed 6 bases, J shed 4 bases, and the junction held 9 bases outside the gene matches. The CDR3 extends over 15 amino acids. The V gene's germline CDR1 is SQVTM and CDR2 ANQGSEA. CDR3 region: CSVGFDRGRYNEQFF. For the CDR3, the DNA is TGCAGCGTCGGCTTTGACAGGGGGCGGTACAATGAGCAGTTCTTC.

This clonotype has a handful of counts. The chain has TRBV9 and TRBJ2-5; TRBD2 aligns across 8 bases. The V segment lost 4 bases and the J segment 1 base; nucleotides outside the gene matches: 12. Germline assignment: CDR1 SGDLS and CDR2 YYNGEE. This CDR3 comprises 17 residues. CDR3 coding DNA: TGTGCCAGCAGCCCTAGCACCTCGGGAGGGCCCCAAGAGACCCAGTACTTC. This gives the protein CASSPSTSGGPQETQYF.

This clonotype has a handful of counts. This sequence joins TRBV12-3 or TRBV12-4 and TRBJ2-5, with D possibly being TRBD2 (6 bases). The CDR3 length is 12 residues. V dropped 2 bases and J dropped 7 bases, with 8 bases sitting between them. CDR3 sequence: CASSLRGRTQYF. In nucleotides, the CDR3 is TGTGCCAGCAGTTTACGGGGGAGGACCCAGTACTTC.

This clonotype has a count of ten or more. This chain joins TRBV7-2 and TRBJ2-3; D is possibly TRBD1 or TRBD2 (5 bases each). Germline CDR1 and CDR2: SGHTA and FQGNSA. Trimming removed 1 base from V and 7 bases from J, with 9 bases in between. This CDR3 is 13 amino acids long. DNA of the CDR3: TGTGCCAGCAGCTTAGTAGAGGGGAATACGCAGTATTTT. This gives the protein CASSLVEGNTQYF.

This clonotype was detected a few times. This rearrangement joins TRBV7-2 to TRBJ2-5; a possible D gene is TRBD2 (5 bases). From germline, CDR1 is SGHTA and CDR2 FQGNSA. V was clipped by 6 bases and J by 11 bases, with 19 bases between them. The CDR3 totals 13 residues. In DNA, the CDR3 is TGTGCCAGCAGAAGGGTCGGAGGAACAGCGCAGTACTTC. It specifies CASRRVGGTAQYF.

The V and J genes are TRBV9 and TRBJ1-6; TRBD1 matches 7 bases. CDR3 size: 17 residues. CDR1 SGDLS and CDR2 YYNGEE come from the germline V gene. After removal of 3 bases from V and 0 bases from J, the junction contained 6 bases not matched to a gene. In DNA form, the CDR3 reads TGTGCCAGCAGCGGCAGACAGGGAAGCTCCTATAATTCACCCCTCCACTTT. Amino acid sequence: CASSGRQGSSYNSPLHF.

The sample holds a few counts of this clonotype. The rearrangement links TRBV30 to TRBJ2-7, with D perhaps TRBD2 (6 bases). The CDR3 covers 15 residues. CDR1 and CDR2 (germline): GTSNPN, SVGIG (reference sequence). The V end lost 3 bases, the J end lost 5 bases, and 20 bases lay between the germline ends. The CDR3 sequence: CAWSEKGLSRDEQYF. In DNA, the CDR3 is TGTGCCTGGAGCGAAAAGGGACTTAGCCGCGACGAGCAGTACTTC.